Shown below are 9 T cell receptor beta chains from a single sample sequenced in a study of blood T cell repertoires in COVID-19. Sequencing was performed with immunoSEQ multiplex PCR; in TCRdb, only in-frame clones are kept and a portion is missing. Of under 250,000 clones listed, less than 90% were seen once; the top ten hold under 0.9%. Sample: peripheral blood. The receptors here all came from a man between 40 and 49 years old with acute or convalescent COVID-19.

The chain has TRBV2 and TRBJ2-1; D unresolved. CDR1 is SNHLY and CDR2 is FYNNEI in the germline V gene. CDR3 length: 12 amino acids. Trimming took 2 bases from V and 10 from J, leaving 9 bases between them. Here the CDR3 reads CASSESVLEQFF. CDR3 bases: TGTGCCAGCAGTGAATCAGTTTTGGAGCAGTTCTTC.

The gene calls are TRBV29-1 and TRBJ2-7; D is unclear. The CDR3 is made up of 12 amino acids. V gave up 4 bases and J gave up 4 bases, with 11 bases separating them. Germline V lookup: CDR1 SQVTM, CDR2 ANQGSEA. CDR3 loop: CSVAPGDYEQYF. CDR3 nucleotides: TGCAGCGTTGCCCCAGGCGATTACGAGCAGTACTTC.

V is TRBV7-9 and J is TRBJ2-1, with 11 nucleotides matching TRBD2. Germline V gene lookup returns CDR1 SEHNR and CDR2 FQNEAQ (reference sequence). The junction had 3 bases not matched to a gene; V was cut back by 5 bases and J by 3 bases. The CDR3 extends over 15 amino acids. The CDR3 sequence: CASSTGTSGYNEQFF. CDR3 coding DNA: TGTGCCAGCAGCACCGGGACTAGCGGCTACAATGAGCAGTTCTTC.

CDR3 region: CASSTRDRGNPGELFF. The CDR3 nucleotides are TGTGCCAGCTCCACCCGGGACAGGGGTAACCCCGGGGAGCTGTTTTTT. V is TRBV5-4 and J is TRBJ2-2, with 10 bases that match TRBD1. The trim removed 7 bases at V and 6 bases at J, leaving 12 bases unmatched. CDR3 length: 16 residues. Per the germline V gene, CDR1 is SGHNT and CDR2 is YYREEE (reference sequence). The full variable domain, completed using reference TRBV5-4 and TRBJ2-2, is ETGVTQSPTHLIKTRGQQVTLRCSSQSGHNTVSWYQQALGQGPQFIFQYYREEENGRGNFPPRFSGLQFPNYSSELNVNALELDDSALYLCASSTRDRGNPGELFFGEGSRLTVL.

The J gene is TRBJ2-3, the V gene TRBV7-2; the D gene is possibly TRBD2 (7 bases). The CDR3 loop spans 17 amino acids. With 1 base removed from V and 2 bases from J, the gap between germline ends came to 16 bases. Germline V CDR1 and CDR2: SGHTA, FQGNSA. The CDR3 nucleotides read TGTGCCAGCAGCTTAGACCGGTCAGCGGGACACACAGATACGCAGTATTTT. Protein sequence: CASSLDRSAGHTDTQYF.

The rearrangement uses TRBV28 and TRBJ2-3; 8 bases fit TRBD1. In germline, CDR1 is MDHEN, CDR2 SYDVKM. This CDR3 has 15 amino acids. V shed 5 bases and J 3 bases; nucleotides not matched to a gene: 7. CDR3 loop: CASSTPRTGTDTQYF. In nucleotides, the CDR3 is TGTGCCAGCAGTACTCCACGGACAGGGACAGATACGCAGTATTTT.

The chain has TRBV19 and TRBJ1-5, with D possibly TRBD1 on 5 matching bases. The germline gives CDR1 LNHDA, CDR2 SQIVND (reference sequence). Trimming removed 5 bases from V and 6 bases from J, with 11 bases in between. The length of the CDR3 is 13 residues. For the CDR3, the DNA is TGTGCCAGTAGTGGGGTGGGGGGTCAGCCCCAGCATTTT. Protein product: CASSGVGGQPQHF.

This sequence joins TRBV27 and TRBJ2-7; D is uncertain. V shed 2 bases and J shed 2 bases, with 10 bases lying between them. This CDR3 has 14 residues. CDR1 MNHEY and CDR2 SMNVEV come from the germline V gene (reference sequence). The CDR3, as DNA: TGTGCCAGCAGTTTAAGCGCAGCCGCCTACGAGCAGTACTTC. Its translation is CASSLSAAAYEQYF.

V is TRBV3-1 (or the pseudogene TRBV3-2) and J is TRBJ2-3; 10 bases match TRBD2. Per germline, CDR1 LGHDT and CDR2 YNNKEL (reference sequence). This CDR3 contains 16 residues. J was trimmed by 2 bases and V by 1 base; bases with no gene match: 3. The CDR3 region is CASSQGTSGNTDTQYF. CDR3 nucleotide sequence: TGTGCCAGCAGCCAAGGGACTAGCGGAAACACAGATACGCAGTATTTT.